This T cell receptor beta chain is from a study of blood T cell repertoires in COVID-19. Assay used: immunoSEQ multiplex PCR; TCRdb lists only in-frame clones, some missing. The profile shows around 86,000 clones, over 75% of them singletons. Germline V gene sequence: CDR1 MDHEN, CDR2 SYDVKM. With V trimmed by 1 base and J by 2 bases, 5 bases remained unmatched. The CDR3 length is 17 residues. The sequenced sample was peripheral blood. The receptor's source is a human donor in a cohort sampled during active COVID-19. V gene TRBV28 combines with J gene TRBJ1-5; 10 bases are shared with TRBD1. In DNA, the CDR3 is TGTGCCAGCAGTTTATTGACCGGGACAGGGGGCAATCAGCCCCAGCATTTT. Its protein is CASSLLTGTGGNQPQHF.